This T cell receptor beta chain appears in the sequencing data of a study of T cells in Graves' hyperthyroidism and ophthalmopathy. The length of the CDR3 is 14 residues. CDR1 and CDR2 (germline): SGHAT, FQNNGV. V was pared by 8 bases and J by 8 bases, with 21 bases between. This clonotype was seen a handful of times. Amplification of TCR beta CDR3 regions was performed using RNA transcripts as template. TCR CDR3 underwent first-round RT-PCR with the HTBI primer set. Each CDR3 protein gets one entry after TCRdb re-called the multiplex PCR reads with MiXCR. Among about 700,000 distinct CDR3 sequences listed, 11% to 15% were seen once. When ophthalmopathy did not progress within 18 months, Graves' hyperthyroidism was considered stable. Newly diagnosed hyperthyroidism patients aged 18 to 65 years had disease lasting under 2 months.

The sequence came from a woman under 30 with Graves' hyperthyroidism. Sequenced input: blood. The chain employs TRBV11-2 and TRBJ1-2; D unclear. The CDR3 bases are TGTGCCAGCCAAATAGGAACTTCGTGGGTGGGCTACACCTTC. It yields the protein CASQIGTSWVGYTF.